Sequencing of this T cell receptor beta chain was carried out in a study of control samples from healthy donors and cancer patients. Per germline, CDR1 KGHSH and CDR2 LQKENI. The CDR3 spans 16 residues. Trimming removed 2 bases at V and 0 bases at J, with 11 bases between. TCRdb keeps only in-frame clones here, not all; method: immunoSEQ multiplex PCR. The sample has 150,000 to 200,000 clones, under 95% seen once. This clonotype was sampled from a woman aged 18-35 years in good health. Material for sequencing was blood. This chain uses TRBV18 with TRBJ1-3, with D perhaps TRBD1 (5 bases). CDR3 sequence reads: CASSPFDSNSGNTIYF. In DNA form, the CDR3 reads TGTGCCAGCTCACCATTCGACAGCAACTCTGGAAACACCATATATTTT.